This T cell receptor beta chain was obtained from a study of OX40 agonist ivuxolimab in advanced cancers. Data came from immunoSEQ multiplex PCR; TCRdb stores just in-frame clones and leaves some out. The sample consists of roughly 81,000 clones, about 93% of them appearing once. Germline assignment: CDR1 KGHSH and CDR2 LQKENI. V lost 3 bases and J lost 4; bases outside the gene matches: 10. The CDR3 consists of 16 residues. Overall study findings and caveats: Researchers report that CD8+ T cells had, on average, more expanded clones than CD4+.

Autoimmune disease history or systemic immunosuppression led to patient exclusion. A remark on this clone: The target antigen is unknown.

This chain connects TRBV18 to TRBJ2-7, with 9 bases aligning to TRBD1. This clonotype was obtained from an adult with an advanced solid tumor such as melanoma, head and neck, liver or kidney cancer. The input for sequencing was CD4+ or CD8+ T cells sorted from blood, taken in a trial of the OX40 agonist ivuxolimab. The CDR3 nucleotides read TGTGCCAGCTCACCCCCGCGGGACAGGGATAATTACGAGCAGTACTTC. Protein product: CASSPPRDRDNYEQYF. The entire variable domain, with the rest obtained from reference TRBV18 and TRBJ2-7, is as follows: NAGVMQNPRHLVRRRGQEARLRCSPMKGHSHVYWYRQLPEEGLKFMVYLQKENIIDESGMPKERFSAEFPKEGPSILRIQQVVRGDSAAYFCASSPPRDRDNYEQYFGPGTRLTVT.